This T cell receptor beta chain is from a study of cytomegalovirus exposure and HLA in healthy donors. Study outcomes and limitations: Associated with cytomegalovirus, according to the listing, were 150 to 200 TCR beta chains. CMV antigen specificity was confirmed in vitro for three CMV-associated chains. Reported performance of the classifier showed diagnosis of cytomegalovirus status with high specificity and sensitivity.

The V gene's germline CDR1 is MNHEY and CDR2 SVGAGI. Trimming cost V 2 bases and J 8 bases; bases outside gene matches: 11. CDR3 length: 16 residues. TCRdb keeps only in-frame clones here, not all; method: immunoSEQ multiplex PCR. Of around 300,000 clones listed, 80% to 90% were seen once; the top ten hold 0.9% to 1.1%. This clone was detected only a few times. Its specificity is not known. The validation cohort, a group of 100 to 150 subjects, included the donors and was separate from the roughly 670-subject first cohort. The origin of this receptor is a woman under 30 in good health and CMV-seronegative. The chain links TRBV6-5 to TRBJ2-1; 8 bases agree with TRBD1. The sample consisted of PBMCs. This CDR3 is CASSYEGQASGYEQFF. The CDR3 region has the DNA TGTGCCAGCAGTTACGAGGGACAGGCGTCGGGCTATGAGCAGTTCTTC.